This entry describes one T cell receptor beta chain. Its binding antigen is unknown. Qualities for individual bases were not recorded, and no much larger clone is one base off. The data derive from a study of cytomegalovirus exposure and HLA in healthy donors (dated by TCRdb to about 2017). Broadly, across the study: According to a later analysis, one platform produced both the roughly 130 validation repertoires and the 700 or so repertoires of the first cohort. The study aimed to test whether cataloging public T cell receptors could reveal signatures of past pathogen exposure. Along with the roughly 670-subject first cohort, a separate validation cohort of approximately 110 different subjects was used. To predict cytomegalovirus infection status, the study combined high-throughput TCR immunosequencing, statistical association of individual TCRs with disease status, and machine learning.

The library was obtained by the immunoSEQ multiplex PCR assay. On the study's bioinformatics: A statistical classification framework was built to diagnose cytomegalovirus status from the catalog of TCR beta chain sequences. Sourced from immuneACCESS, this table was stored by TCRdb with only in-frame sequences that have V and J called. A share of the clones is absent; for the studies checked, an unresolved V gene accounts for under half, and the remainder has no known explanation. V and J calls and clone size are given by that table; D and trimming were obtained from the DNA. For this sample the table gives about 360,000 clones, of which just over 85% were detected only once. Under 0.9% of the sample lies in the top ten. Separate from the approximately 670-subject first cohort, the validation cohort of 90 to 150 subjects was the group to which the donors belonged. The full study reports these points: Three of the identified cytomegalovirus-associated TCR beta chains were confirmed in vitro to be specific for cytomegalovirus antigens. A later analysis found that TCRs clustered in the first cohort also tended to co-occur in the roughly 120 validation repertoires, with 94% of cluster scores above 0. It was suggested by the authors that the approach could potentially be generalized to other disease states and immunological phenotypes. In the study, approximately 150 TCR beta chains were listed as associated with cytomegalovirus. The classifier was reported to diagnose cytomegalovirus status with high specificity and sensitivity in both the original cohort and the validation cohort. Across donors, most TCR sequences were observed very rarely, whereas some public TCRs were present in many individuals. All 120 or so repertoires were used to score co-occurrence in the validation cohort in a later analysis, because that analysis had no HLA typing for the cohort.

The origin of this receptor is a woman between 18 and 29 years old in good health and CMV-seronegative. Sequenced material: PBMCs.

The CDR3 amino acid sequence is: CASSRRQGPNEKLFF. The DNA is as follows: TGTGCCAGCAGCCGCCGACAGGGGCCGAATGAAAAACTGTTTTTT. The rearranged chain carries TRBV11-2 and TRBJ1-4, with TRBD1 identical over 8 junction bases. The germline V end is reduced by 5 bases and the J end by 5 bases; junction bases left unmatched: 7. The CDR3 measures 15 amino acids from cysteine to phenylalanine. The retained sequence is limited to the CDR3, 45 bases, with the frame set at the first base. Per the germline V gene, SGHAT is the CDR1 and FQNNGV is the CDR2.